The table lists the clone carrying this T cell receptor beta chain with a count of one. Its antigen remains unknown. The data belong to a study of B cell selection in AIRE deficiency. The regulatory T cell sort gate was CD4+CD25hiCD127low/negative. Study results and limitations: Around a third of healthy-donor shared Treg TCRbeta sequences appeared in patient Tconv cells. CDR3s were shorter in shared Treg sequences, reflecting few non-templated nucleotide insertions.

Here immunoSEQ multiplex PCR was the method, and the copy in TCRdb shows in-frame clones only, minus some. The sample holds about 21,000 clones, 94% seen once. Germline CDR1 SGHRS, CDR2 YFSETQ. V lost 0 bases to trimming and J lost 2 bases; unmatched junction nucleotides: 7. This CDR3 is built from 16 residues. This clonotype was obtained from a human donor with AIRE deficiency. The chain has TRBV5-1 and TRBJ2-7; 8 nucleotides align to TRBD2. Sequencing input: Tregs sorted from PBMCs. The CDR3 sequence: CASSLAVSSGPYEQYF. The CDR3 DNA is TGCGCCAGCAGCTTGGCCGTTTCTAGCGGGCCCTACGAGCAGTACTTC.